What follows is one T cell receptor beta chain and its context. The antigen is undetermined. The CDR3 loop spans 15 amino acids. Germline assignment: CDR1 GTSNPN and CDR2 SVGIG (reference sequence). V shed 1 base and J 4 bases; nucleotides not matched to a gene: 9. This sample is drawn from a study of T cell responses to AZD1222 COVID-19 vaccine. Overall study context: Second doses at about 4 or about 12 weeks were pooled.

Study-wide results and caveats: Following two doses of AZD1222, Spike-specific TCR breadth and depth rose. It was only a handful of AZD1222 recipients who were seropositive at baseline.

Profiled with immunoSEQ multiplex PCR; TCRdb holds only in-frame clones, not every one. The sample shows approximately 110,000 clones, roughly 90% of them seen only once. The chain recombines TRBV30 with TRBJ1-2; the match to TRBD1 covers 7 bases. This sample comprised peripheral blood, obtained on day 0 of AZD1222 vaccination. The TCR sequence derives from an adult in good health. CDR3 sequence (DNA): TGTGCCTGGAGTGGAGGCCTGGGACAGATCTATGGCTACACCTTC. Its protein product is CAWSGGLGQIYGYTF.